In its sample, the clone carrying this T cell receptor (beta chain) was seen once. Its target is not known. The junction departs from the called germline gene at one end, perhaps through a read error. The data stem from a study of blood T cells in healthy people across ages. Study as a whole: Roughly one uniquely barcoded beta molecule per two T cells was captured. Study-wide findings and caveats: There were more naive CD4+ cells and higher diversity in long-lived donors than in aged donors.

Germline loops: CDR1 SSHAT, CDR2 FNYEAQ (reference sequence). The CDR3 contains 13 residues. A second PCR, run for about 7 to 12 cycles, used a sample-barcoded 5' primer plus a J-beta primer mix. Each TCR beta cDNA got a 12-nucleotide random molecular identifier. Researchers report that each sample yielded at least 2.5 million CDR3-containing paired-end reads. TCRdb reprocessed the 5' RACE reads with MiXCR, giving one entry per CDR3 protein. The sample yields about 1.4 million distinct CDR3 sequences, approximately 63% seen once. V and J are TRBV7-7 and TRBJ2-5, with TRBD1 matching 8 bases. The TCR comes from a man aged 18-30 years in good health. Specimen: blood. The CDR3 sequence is CASSLDRAQTQYF. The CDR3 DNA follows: TGTGCTAGCAGCCTGGACAGGGCCCAGACCCAGTACTTC. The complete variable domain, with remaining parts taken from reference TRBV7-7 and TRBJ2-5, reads GAGVSQSPRYKVTKRGQDVTLRCDPISSHATLYWYQQALGQGPEFLTYFNYEAQPDKSGLPSDRFSAERPEGSISTLTIQRTEQRDSAMYRCASSLDRAQTQYFGPGTRLLVL.